This entry describes one T cell receptor beta chain. This clonotype was found many times. Its antigen is currently not known. Per-base qualities were not stored, and no clone one base away is much larger. According to the germline V gene, CDR1 reads SGHDT and CDR2 reads YYEEEE. V gives up 2 bases and J gives up 7 bases, and the segment between their germline ends measures 13 bases. Including cysteine and phenylalanine, the CDR3 has 15 amino acids. Only the CDR3 portion is preserved as DNA: 45 bases, with reading frame beginning at the first base. The data stem from a study of T-cell reconstitution after alpha-beta-depleted transplantation in children (dated by TCRdb to 2016 to 2018). With regard to the full study: Using TCR repertoire profiling, the study quantitatively followed how T-cell immune reconstitution unfolded in children after TCRalphabeta/CD19-depleted allogeneic hematopoietic cell transplantation.

The library was produced with PCR. The listed sequencing device is Illumina HiSeq 2500. To normalize quantification of the TCRbeta repertoire, the TCR libraries were built with molecular barcoding that relied on unique molecular identifiers. TCRdb passed the public sequencing reads through fastp at Q25 and MiXCR, retaining productive beta sequences. Rows are combined by CDR3 protein, so each entry shows the most common genes and DNA. Across this sample there are about 230,000 distinct CDR3 sequences, with about 9.5% seen only once. Clones ranked in the top ten supply approximately 6.6% of the sample.

The sample here was PBMCs from the stem cell graft donor, taken from the stem cell graft. The clonotype was recovered from a human donor who donated a stem cell graft to a child with acute lymphoblastic leukemia. The V gene is TRBV5-6 and the J gene is TRBJ1-6; TRBD1 is perhaps the D gene, given 5 matching bases. The DNA sequence is TGTGCCAGCAGCTTATTGACAGATAAGAATTCACCCCTCCACTTT. Translated, this gives CASSLLTDKNSPLHF.